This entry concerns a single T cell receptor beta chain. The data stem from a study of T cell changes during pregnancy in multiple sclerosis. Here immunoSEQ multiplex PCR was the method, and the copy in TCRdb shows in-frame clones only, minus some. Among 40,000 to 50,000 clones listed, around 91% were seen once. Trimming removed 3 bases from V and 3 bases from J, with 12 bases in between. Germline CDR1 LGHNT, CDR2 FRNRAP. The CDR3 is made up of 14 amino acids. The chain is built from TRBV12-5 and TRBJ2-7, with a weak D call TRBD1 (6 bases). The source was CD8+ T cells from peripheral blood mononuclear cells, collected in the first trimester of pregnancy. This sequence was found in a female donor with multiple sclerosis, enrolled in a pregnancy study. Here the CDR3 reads CASGFGQGLYEQYF. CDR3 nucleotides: TGTGCTAGTGGTTTTGGGCAGGGGCTCTACGAGCAGTACTTC.